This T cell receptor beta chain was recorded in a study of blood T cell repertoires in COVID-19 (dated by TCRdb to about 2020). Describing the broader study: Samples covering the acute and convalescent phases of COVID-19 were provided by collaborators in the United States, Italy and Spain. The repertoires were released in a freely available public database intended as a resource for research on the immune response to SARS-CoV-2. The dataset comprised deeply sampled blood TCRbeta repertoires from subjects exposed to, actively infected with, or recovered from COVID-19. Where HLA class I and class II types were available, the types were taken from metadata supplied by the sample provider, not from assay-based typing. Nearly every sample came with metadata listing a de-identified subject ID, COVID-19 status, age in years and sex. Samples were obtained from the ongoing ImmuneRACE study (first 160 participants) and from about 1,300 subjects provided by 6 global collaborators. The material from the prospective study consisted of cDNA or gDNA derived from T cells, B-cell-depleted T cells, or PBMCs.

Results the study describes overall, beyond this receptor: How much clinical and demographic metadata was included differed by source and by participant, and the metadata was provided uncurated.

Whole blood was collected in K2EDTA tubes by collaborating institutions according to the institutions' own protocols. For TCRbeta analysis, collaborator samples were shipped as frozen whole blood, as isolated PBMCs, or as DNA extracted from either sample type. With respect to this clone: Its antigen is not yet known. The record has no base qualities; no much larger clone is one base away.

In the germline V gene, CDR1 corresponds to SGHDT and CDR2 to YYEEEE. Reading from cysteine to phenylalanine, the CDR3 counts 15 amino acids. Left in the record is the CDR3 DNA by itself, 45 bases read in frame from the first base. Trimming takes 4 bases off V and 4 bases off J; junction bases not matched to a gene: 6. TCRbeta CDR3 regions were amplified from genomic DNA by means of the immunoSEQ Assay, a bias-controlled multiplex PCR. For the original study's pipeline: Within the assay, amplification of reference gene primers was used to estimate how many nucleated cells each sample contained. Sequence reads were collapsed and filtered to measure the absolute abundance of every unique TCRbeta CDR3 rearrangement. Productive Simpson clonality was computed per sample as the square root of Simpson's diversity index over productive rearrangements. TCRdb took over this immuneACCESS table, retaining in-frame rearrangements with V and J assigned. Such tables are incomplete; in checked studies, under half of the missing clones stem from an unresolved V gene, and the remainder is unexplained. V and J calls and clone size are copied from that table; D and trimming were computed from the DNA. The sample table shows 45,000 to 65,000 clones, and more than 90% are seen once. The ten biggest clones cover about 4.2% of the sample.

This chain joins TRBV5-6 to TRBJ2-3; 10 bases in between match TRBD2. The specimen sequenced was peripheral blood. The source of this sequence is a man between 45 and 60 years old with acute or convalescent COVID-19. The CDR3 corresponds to CASSPSGRVADTQYF. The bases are TGTGCCAGCAGCCCCAGCGGGAGGGTCGCAGATACGCAGTATTTT. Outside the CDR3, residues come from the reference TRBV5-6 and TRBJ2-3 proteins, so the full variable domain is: DAGVTQSPTHLIKTRGQQVTLRCSPKSGHDTVSWYQQALGQGPQFIFQYYEEEERQRGNFPDRFSGHQFPNYSSELNVNALLLGDSALYLCASSPSGRVADTQYFGPGTRLTVL.